Listed below are T cell receptor beta chains from one sample, sequenced in a study of shared clonotypes between healthy human individuals. Produced via immunoSEQ multiplex PCR; TCRdb's table is partial and in-frame only. The repertoire includes 2.5 million or so clones, around nine tenths of them detected once, and around 0.14% sits in the top ten. The material sequenced was naive CD4+ T cells sorted from blood. The receptors stem from a man aged 18 to 29 in good health. The CDR3 runs from the conserved cysteine through the conserved F or W. A D gene is named only where the DNA matches it firmly. Where a row states a size, it is once, few, many or the class of an expanded clone; other rows omit it.

TRBJ2-2,TRBD1,TRBV19,once,CASSTRTGGNTGELFF,TGTGCCAGTAGTACCCGGACAGGGGGAAACACCGGGGAGCTGTTTTTT
TRBJ2-1,NA,TRBV10-2,NA,CASSVSPAYNEQFF,TGCGCCAGCAGTGTGAGCCCGGCCTACAATGAGCAGTTCTTC
TRBJ2-7,TRBD1,TRBV6-5,NA,CASRPRQGTYEQYF,TGTGCCAGCAGACCCCGACAGGGCACCTACGAGCAGTACTTC
TRBJ2-3,TRBD1,TRBV10-3,NA,CAISIETGYGTDTQYF,TGTGCCATCAGTATCGAGACAGGGTACGGAACAGATACGCAGTATTTT
TRBJ1-1,NA,TRBV15,NA,CATSRVLREAFF,TGTGCCACCAGCAGAGTTCTAAGGGAGGCTTTCTTT
TRBJ1-6,NA,TRBV6-6,once,CASSPQGRSPLHF,TGTGCCAGCAGTCCTCAGGGACGGTCACCCCTCCACTTT
TRBJ2-7,NA,TRBV29-1,once,CSVESGPSQYF,TGCAGCGTTGAATCAGGACCGTCGCAGTACTTC
TRBJ2-2,TRBD2,TRBV9,NA,CASSAKWRGDTGELFF,TGTGCCAGCTCCGCCAAGTGGCGGGGGGACACCGGGGAGCTGTTTTTT
TRBJ2-7,TRBD1,TRBV7-2,NA,CASSLLGTGAYEQYF,TGTGCCAGCAGCTTATTGGGGACAGGGGCCTACGAGCAGTACTTC
TRBJ2-7,NA,TRBV7-2,NA,CASSPNWALGSYEQYF,TGTGCCAGCAGCCCTAATTGGGCGCTGGGGTCCTACGAGCAGTACTTC
TRBJ2-3,TRBD2,TRBV5-6,NA,CASSQGTSGRQYF,TGTGCCAGCAGCCAGGGGACTAGCGGGAGACAGTATTTT